The clone carrying this T cell receptor (beta chain) was observed a few times. What it binds is not known. The record originates from a study of T-cell memory formation after mild COVID-19. Per germline, CDR1 DFQATT and CDR2 SNEGSKA (reference sequence). CDR3 length: 12 amino acids. V lost 3 bases and J 6 bases, leaving 10 bases between the germline ends. Whole-study results and caveats: Some clones that responded turned up in pre-infection memory, which suggests that cross-reactive memory joined in. What remained unconfirmed was the SARS-CoV-2 specificity of second-wave clones peaking on day 37. Of the contracting clones, CD4+ ones lay mainly in CM and EM, and CD8+ ones in EMRA.

cDNA libraries for TCR alpha and TCR beta, carrying sample barcodes and UMIs, came from 5'RACE with constant-segment primers. TCRdb re-called the 5' RACE reads with MiXCR, one entry per CDR3 protein. Here the sample spans hundreds of thousands of distinct CDR3 sequences, 20% being singletons. This TCR derives from an adult woman who had mild COVID-19 (a few samples of this study predate the infection). Cell type and time point are not known. Input material: PBMCs or a T cell subset sorted from them (not recorded which). The V gene is TRBV20-1, the J gene TRBJ2-3, with D hard to call. CDR3 region: CSARGPWDTQYF. CDR3 coding DNA: TGCAGTGCTAGGGGCCCGTGGGATACGCAGTATTTT.